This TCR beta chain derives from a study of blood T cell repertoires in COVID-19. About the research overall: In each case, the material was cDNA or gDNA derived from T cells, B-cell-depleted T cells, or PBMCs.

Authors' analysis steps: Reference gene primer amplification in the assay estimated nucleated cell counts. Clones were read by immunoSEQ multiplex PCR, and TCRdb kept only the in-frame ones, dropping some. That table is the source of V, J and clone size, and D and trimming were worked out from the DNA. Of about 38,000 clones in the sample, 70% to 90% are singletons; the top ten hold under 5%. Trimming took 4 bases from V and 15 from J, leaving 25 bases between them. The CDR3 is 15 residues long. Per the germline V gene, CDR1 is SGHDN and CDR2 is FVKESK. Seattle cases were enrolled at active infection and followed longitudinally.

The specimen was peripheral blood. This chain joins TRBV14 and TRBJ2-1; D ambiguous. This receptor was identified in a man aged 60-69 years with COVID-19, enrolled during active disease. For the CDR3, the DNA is TGTGCCAGCAGCCCAAGACGATTAGCCCAACCCGCGGCGTTCTTC. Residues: CASSPRRLAQPAAFF.